This TCR beta chain appears in the sequencing data of a study of T cell repertoires in cytomegalovirus infection. Study-wide context: Newly reported HLA-C-restricted and thoroughly characterized HLA-B-restricted CMV epitopes were employed.

This clonotype was counted between two and nine times. Its antigen is unknown. Study results and limitations: HLA-C-restricted CMV-specific TCR beta clonotypes prevailed in the ex vivo response.

TCRdb ran MiXCR on the reads and lists one entry per CDR3 protein. The sample shows about 160,000 distinct CDR3 sequences, roughly 20% of them seen only once. The sequencing used CD8+ T cells from cultured PBMCs, collected from culture after CMV antigen stimulation. This sequence was found in a human donor in good health (CMV status not recorded). Some clones in this sample may be carry-over from other donors' samples.

The CDR3 protein is CASSFVGLENSPLHF. CDR3 nucleotides: TGTGCCAGCAGTTTCGTAGGTCTCGAGAATTCACCCCTCCACTTT. This chain connects TRBV12-3 or TRBV12-4 to TRBJ1-6; unclear D gene. The CDR3 runs 15 residues. V was shortened by 3 bases and J by 7 bases, with 13 bases between the two germline ends.